A single sample gave rise to the 14 T cell receptor beta chains below, sequenced in a study of molecular identifiers for immune sequencing clone quantification. TCRdb processed the PCR reads anew with MiXCR; each CDR3 protein has one entry. Of just over 95,000 distinct CDR3 sequences listed, 20% to 25% are singletons. Sequenced material: naive CD8+ T cells from blood, with Jurkat cell RNA spiked in. Subset specified: FACS-sorted CD8+CD4-CCR7+CD45RA+ naive T cells. All receptors derive from a human donor in good health. Some libraries in this study had Jurkat cell RNA spiked in.

This clonotype was picked up a small number of times. Possible read error: a much larger clone is one base away. The CDR3 nucleotides read TGTGCCAGCAGCCACCGGGACAGGGCCACAGATACGCAGTATTTT. Translation: CASSHRDRATDTQYF. The chain links TRBV7-2 to TRBJ2-3; 9 bases map to TRBD1. Germline-derived CDR1 and CDR2 are SGHTA and FQGNSA. V lost 5 bases to trimming and J lost 2 bases; unmatched junction nucleotides: 5. The CDR3 has 15 residues.

The chain links TRBV7-9 to TRBJ2-3; TRBD2 might be the D (7 bases). V shed 6 bases and J shed 2 bases, with 18 bases lying between them. Per germline, CDR1 SEHNR and CDR2 FQNEAQ (reference sequence). The CDR3 spans 16 residues. The CDR3, as DNA: TGTGCCAGCAGTCTTGGGGGGGACACTTACACAGATACGCAGTATTTT. Its protein is CASSLGGDTYTDTQYF.

This chain uses TRBV6-2 or TRBV6-3 with TRBJ2-1; D remains ambiguous. CDR3 length equals 16 residues. Trimming took 5 bases from V and 2 from J, leaving 16 bases between them. The germline V gene encodes CDR1 MNHEY and CDR2 SVGEGT. CDR3 nucleotide sequence: TGTGCCAGCAGTCTCGAGGCGATTCCGCCCTACAATGAGCAGTTCTTC. This encodes CASSLEAIPPYNEQFF.

This clonotype was seen many times. The CDR3 nucleotides read TGTGCCACCTGGACAGGGGAGCGGTCTGGGGCCAACGTCCTGACTTTC. This translates into CATWTGERSGANVLTF. The chain recombines TRBV28 with TRBJ2-6, with 9 bases lining up with TRBD1. Germline lookup yields CDR1 MDHEN and CDR2 SYDVKM. With V trimmed by 10 bases and J by 1 base, 8 bases remained unmatched. This CDR3 is 16 amino acids long.

This clonotype was recorded many times. The chain is built from TRBV7-6 and TRBJ2-3; tentatively, D is TRBD1 (5 bases). V was shortened by 1 base and J by 0 bases, with 14 bases between the two germline ends. Germline V gene lookup returns CDR1 SGHVS and CDR2 FNYEAQ. The CDR3 length is 17 residues. CDR3 nucleotides: TGTGCCAGCAGCTTAGTGTATACAGGATCTAGCACAGATACGCAGTATTTT. Translation: CASSLVYTGSSTDTQYF.

This clonotype occurred many times. The rearrangement joins TRBV11-2 to TRBJ1-6; maybe TRBD1 (5 bases). This CDR3 region has 16 residues. The germline CDR1 and CDR2 sequences are SGHAT and FQNNGV. V was pared by 0 bases and J by 9 bases, with 15 bases between. This CDR3 reads CASSLDRELTSSPLHF. DNA for the CDR3: TGTGCCAGCAGCTTAGACAGGGAACTAACCAGTTCACCCCTCCACTTT.

This clonotype has ten or more counts. V is TRBV20-1 and J is TRBJ2-7; 8 bases align to TRBD2. Germline V CDR1 and CDR2: DFQATT, SNEGSKA (reference sequence). V dropped 1 base and J dropped 0; count of bases not matched to a gene: 11. The CDR3 has 17 amino acids. The CDR3, as DNA: TGCAGTGCTAGAGCGGATAGGGGAGCGGGAGCCTCCTACGAGCAGTACTTC. Amino acid sequence: CSARADRGAGASYEQYF.

This clonotype has ten or more counts. The gene calls are TRBV6-2 or TRBV6-3 and TRBJ1-5; D uncertain. Germline loops: CDR1 MNHEY, CDR2 SVGEGT. The V and J ends lost 2 bases and 6 bases respectively, with 8 bases between them. CDR3 length equals 13 residues. For the CDR3, the DNA is TGTGCCAGCAGTTACGGTCGGGGTCAGCCCCAGCATTTT. This sequence encodes CASSYGRGQPQHF.

This clonotype turned up a few times. The chain couples TRBV7-2 to TRBJ1-1; TRBD1 aligns across 8 bases. CDR3 length: 15 residues. V was clipped by 5 bases and J by 1 base; unmatched bases: 6. Per the germline V gene, CDR1 is SGHTA and CDR2 is FQGNSA. CDR3 DNA: TGTGCCAGCAGCCTCGAGGACAGGGCGAACACTGAAGCTTTCTTT. It codes for CASSLEDRANTEAFF.

About this clonotype itself: A clone one base away is much larger, so this may be a read error. This rearrangement joins TRBV28 to TRBJ2-1; 13 bases are shared with TRBD2. V lost 4 bases and J lost 4; bases outside the gene matches: 4. Germline-derived CDR1 and CDR2 are MDHEN and SYDVKM. This CDR3 has 16 amino acids. The CDR3: CASSSGTSGEYNEQFF. The CDR3 nucleotides read TGTGCCAGCAGTTCCGGGACTAGCGGGGAGTACAATGAGCAGTTCTTC.

This clonotype was picked up many times. This sequence joins TRBV27 and TRBJ2-7; D gene unclear. CDR1 and CDR2 from the germline V gene are MNHEY and SMNVEV (reference sequence). The CDR3 spans 13 residues. With 6 bases removed from V and 3 bases from J, the gap between germline ends came to 12 bases. CDR3 in amino acids: CASSPTRNYEQYF. The CDR3 nucleotides read TGTGCCAGCAGCCCGACACGGAACTACGAGCAGTACTTC.

This rearrangement joins TRBV20-1 to TRBJ2-6, with a tentative D call TRBD2 (6 bases). Germline V gene lookup returns CDR1 DFQATT and CDR2 SNEGSKA (reference sequence). V was clipped by 6 bases and J by 0 bases, with 18 bases between them. The CDR3 totals 17 residues. The CDR3 region is CSAANRDSNSGANVLTF. For the CDR3, the DNA is TGCAGTGCAGCAAACCGGGACTCCAACTCTGGGGCCAACGTCCTGACTTTC.

The chain couples TRBV21-1 to TRBJ2-1; the D segment call TRBD2 is taken from the table without a DNA check. TRBV21-1 is a listed pseudogene. The CDR3 length is 16 residues. The CDR3 nucleotides read TGTGCCAGCAGCACACCCCTCCGGAGCTCCTACAATGAGCAGTTCTTC. Amino acid sequence: CASSTPLRSSYNEQFF.

About this clonotype itself: This could be a read error, since a much larger clone is one nucleotide away. The rearrangement uses TRBV29-1 and TRBJ1-4, with 8 bases fitting TRBD1. V shed 5 bases, J shed 8 bases, and the junction held 10 bases outside the gene matches. The CDR3 length is 14 residues. In germline, CDR1 is SQVTM, CDR2 ANQGSEA. The chain's CDR3 is CSVFQDRVGEKLFF. DNA of the CDR3: TGCAGCGTTTTCCAGGACAGGGTAGGCGAAAAACTGTTTTTT.